A selection of T cell receptor beta chains follows, all from one sample in a study of CD8 T cells in Susac syndrome. TCRdb called the immunoSEQ multiplex PCR reads again in MiXCR, with one record for every CDR3 protein. The sample holds around 150,000 distinct CDR3 sequences, 95% seen once. The sample consisted of CD8+ T cells from PBMCs. These receptors all come from a human donor with Susac syndrome. Each CDR3 is given with its conserved first and last residue. The D gene is left open where the match is weak. Clone size is given for some rows only: seen once, a few or many times, or a class if the clone is expanded.

J gene: TRBJ1-2
D gene: -
V gene: TRBV13
clone size: -
CDR3 DNA: TGTGCCAGCAGCTTAGGCCGTAGCAACTATGGCTACACCTTC
CDR3 protein: CASSLGRSNYGYTF

J gene: TRBJ1-1
D gene: -
V gene: TRBV14
clone size: -
CDR3 DNA: TGTGCCAGCATGTCCACGAACACTGAAGCTTTCTTT
CDR3 protein: CASMSTNTEAFF

J gene: TRBJ1-2
D gene: -
V gene: TRBV9
clone size: -
CDR3 DNA: TGTGCCAGCAGTCAAGGGGAGCGAAACACCTTC
CDR3 protein: CASSQGERNTF

J gene: TRBJ2-7
D gene: -
V gene: TRBV20-1
clone size: -
CDR3 DNA: TGCAGTGCTAGCCAGACGGCTGAGCAGTACTTC
CDR3 protein: CSASQTAEQYF

J gene: TRBJ2-3
D gene: TRBD2
V gene: TRBV6-5
clone size: -
CDR3 DNA: TGTGCCAGCAGCCCCGGGAGGCCGGGCACAGATACGCAGTATTTT
CDR3 protein: CASSPGRPGTDTQYF

J gene: TRBJ1-2
D gene: -
V gene: TRBV16
clone size: -
CDR3 DNA: TGTGCCAGCAGCCACACCGGGACGGGGGATTACACCTTC
CDR3 protein: CASSHTGTGDYTF

J gene: TRBJ2-1
D gene: -
V gene: TRBV19
clone size: -
CDR3 DNA: TGTGCCACCTCGAGTAGGGAGAACGGATACAATGAGCAGTTCTTC
CDR3 protein: CATSSRENGYNEQFF

J gene: TRBJ2-2
D gene: TRBD1
V gene: TRBV7-9
clone size: -
CDR3 DNA: TGTGCCAGCAGCTTGAGACAGGGTGCTGCCGGGGAGCTGTTTTTT
CDR3 protein: CASSLRQGAAGELFF

J gene: TRBJ2-5
D gene: TRBD2
V gene: TRBV29-1
clone size: -
CDR3 DNA: TGCAGCGTTGGGCTAGAGTCAGCGGGAGAGTTCTGGGAGACCCAGTACTTC
CDR3 protein: CSVGLESAGEFWETQYF

J gene: TRBJ2-1
D gene: -
V gene: TRBV12-3/TRBV12-4
clone size: -
CDR3 DNA: TGTGCCAGCTCTTGGGACATCAATGAGCAGTTCTTC
CDR3 protein: CASSWDINEQFF

J gene: TRBJ1-1
D gene: -
V gene: TRBV12-5
clone size: -
CDR3 DNA: TGTGCTAGTGGTTTGGGGGCCGGGAACACTGAAGCTTTCTTT
CDR3 protein: CASGLGAGNTEAFF

J gene: TRBJ2-1
D gene: -
V gene: TRBV7-8
clone size: -
CDR3 DNA: TGTGCCAGCAGCTACGACCATCACAATGAGCAGTTCTTC
CDR3 protein: CASSYDHHNEQFF

J gene: TRBJ2-7
D gene: -
V gene: TRBV27
clone size: -
CDR3 DNA: TGTGCCAGCAGGACGAGGACCGAAGCCTACGAGCAGTACTTC
CDR3 protein: CASRTRTEAYEQYF

J gene: TRBJ1-1
D gene: -
V gene: TRBV15
clone size: -
CDR3 DNA: TGTGCCACCAGCGGGCTCCAGGACACTGAAGCTTTCTTT
CDR3 protein: CATSGLQDTEAFF

J gene: TRBJ2-5
D gene: -
V gene: TRBV27
clone size: -
CDR3 DNA: TGTGCCAGCAGTTTTGGTCAAAGGGGAGAGACCCAGTACTTC
CDR3 protein: CASSFGQRGETQYF

J gene: TRBJ2-7
D gene: TRBD1
V gene: TRBV27
clone size: -
CDR3 DNA: TGTGCCAGCAGTCAGACGGGGACAGGGGGCTACGAGCAGTACTTC
CDR3 protein: CASSQTGTGGYEQYF

J gene: TRBJ2-3
D gene: TRBD2
V gene: TRBV10-3
clone size: -
CDR3 DNA: TGTGCCAATTCCCGGACTAGCGGTAGCACAGATACGCAGTATTTT
CDR3 protein: CANSRTSGSTDTQYF

J gene: TRBJ1-2
D gene: TRBD1
V gene: TRBV9
clone size: -
CDR3 DNA: TGTGCCAGCAGCGTAGCGGGACAGGGGGCGAAGAACTATGGCTACACCTTC
CDR3 protein: CASSVAGQGAKNYGYTF

J gene: TRBJ2-7
D gene: -
V gene: TRBV14
clone size: -
CDR3 DNA: TGTGCCAGCAGCCCGCCTTCGGAGGGCTACGAGCAGTACTTC
CDR3 protein: CASSPPSEGYEQYF

J gene: TRBJ2-5
D gene: TRBD2
V gene: TRBV20-1
clone size: -
CDR3 DNA: TGCAGTGCTAGAGGGACTAGCGGGCAAGAGACCCAGTACTTC
CDR3 protein: CSARGTSGQETQYF

J gene: TRBJ2-7
D gene: -
V gene: TRBV20-1
clone size: -
CDR3 DNA: TGCAGTGCTAGAGGAGTGGGGCTAGGGTACGAGCAGTACTTC
CDR3 protein: CSARGVGLGYEQYF

J gene: TRBJ1-2
D gene: -
V gene: TRBV12-3/TRBV12-4
clone size: -
CDR3 DNA: TGTGCCAGCAAGCCAGGGATGCCTGGTGGCTACACCTTC
CDR3 protein: CASKPGMPGGYTF

J gene: TRBJ2-3
D gene: -
V gene: TRBV11-2
clone size: few
CDR3 DNA: TGTGCCAGCAGCTTAGATCATAGCACAGATACGCAGTATTTT
CDR3 protein: CASSLDHSTDTQYF

J gene: TRBJ1-2
D gene: TRBD1
V gene: TRBV27
clone size: -
CDR3 DNA: TGTGCCAGCAGTCCGGCGACAGGGCGTTACTATGGCTACACCTTC
CDR3 protein: CASSPATGRYYGYTF

J gene: TRBJ2-7
D gene: -
V gene: TRBV27
clone size: -
CDR3 DNA: TGTGCCAGCAGTCCGATCGCGTCCTACGAGCAGTACTTC
CDR3 protein: CASSPIASYEQYF

J gene: TRBJ2-5
D gene: -
V gene: TRBV7-3
clone size: -
CDR3 DNA: TGTGCCAGCAGCTCCACAGGGTTCGGAGAGACCCAGTACTTC
CDR3 protein: CASSSTGFGETQYF

J gene: TRBJ1-1
D gene: TRBD1
V gene: TRBV29-1
clone size: -
CDR3 DNA: TGCAGCGTTGGGGACAGCCTCAAGAACACTGAAGCTTTCTTT
CDR3 protein: CSVGDSLKNTEAFF

J gene: TRBJ1-1
D gene: TRBD1
V gene: TRBV15
clone size: -
CDR3 DNA: TGTGCCTCCGGGACAGGGGAAGACACTGAAGCTTTCTTT
CDR3 protein: CASGTGEDTEAFF

J gene: TRBJ2-7
D gene: -
V gene: TRBV27
clone size: -
CDR3 DNA: TGTGCCAGCAGTTTCGGGACCACCTACGAGCAGTACTTC
CDR3 protein: CASSFGTTYEQYF